This T cell receptor beta chain appears in the sequencing data of a study of OX40 agonist ivuxolimab in advanced cancers. Excluded were patients having autoimmune disease history or systemic immunosuppression. Blood got drawn at baseline, again on cycle 4 day 1, and then on cycle 7 day 1. The trim removed 4 bases at V and 4 bases at J, leaving 7 bases unmatched. This CDR3 is built from 16 residues. The germline gives CDR1 SGHVS, CDR2 FQNEAQ. Concerning this clone itself: What it binds is unknown.

Findings and caveats of the study: Normalized T-cell clonal expansion was also low in some nonresponders. CD4+ T cells averaged fewer expanded clones than CD8+ T cells.

Profiling relied on immunoSEQ multiplex PCR, and the TCRdb table lists in-frame clones only, not all of them. The table includes tens of thousands of clones, around 89% detected once. The J gene is TRBJ2-7, the V gene TRBV7-8, with 13 bases identical to TRBD2. This specimen was CD4+ or CD8+ T cells sorted from blood, taken in a trial of the OX40 agonist ivuxolimab. This clonotype was sampled from an adult with an advanced solid tumor such as melanoma, head and neck, liver or kidney cancer. In DNA, the CDR3 is TGTGCCAGCAGCTCCCGGACTAGCGGGGGCTTGTACGAGCAGTACTTC. The encoded protein is CASSSRTSGGLYEQYF.